This entry lists 5 T cell receptor beta chains sequenced from one sample in a study of T cell responses to AZD1222 COVID-19 vaccine. Sequencing used immunoSEQ multiplex PCR; TCRdb keeps in-frame clones, though not all of them. The sample records roughly 150,000 clones, approximately 93% being singletons. The sequencing here drew on peripheral blood, taken 28 days after the second AZD1222 dose. The receptor source for this set is an adult who received the AZD1222 COVID-19 vaccine.

Of note for this clone: The junction departs from the called germline gene at one end, perhaps through a read error. V is TRBV7-2 and J is TRBJ2-1; a possible D gene is TRBD2 (6 bases). Germline V gives CDR1 SGHTA, CDR2 FQGNSA. This CDR3 comprises 13 residues. CDR3 sequence: CASSLARWNEQFF. CDR3 nucleotide sequence: TGTGCCAGCAGCCTAGCGAGGTGGAATGAGCAGTTCTTC.

The chain combines TRBV9 with TRBJ1-3; unclear D gene. V lost 1 base, J lost 1 base, and 9 bases lay in between. This CDR3 contains 15 residues. CDR1 is SGDLS, CDR2 YYNGEE, per germline. CDR3: CASSVSVGSGNTIYF. For the CDR3, the DNA is TGTGCCAGCAGCGTATCGGTTGGGTCTGGAAACACCATATATTTT.

The chain links TRBV27 to TRBJ2-4, with D tentatively TRBD2 (5 bases). The CDR3 consists of 11 residues. V was pared by 7 bases and J by 8 bases, with 9 bases between. Germline CDR1 reads MNHEY; CDR2 reads SMNVEV (reference sequence). CDR3 DNA sequence: TGTGCCAGCATCAAGAGGGACATTCAGTACTTC. This gives the protein CASIKRDIQYF.

The chain couples TRBV3-1 (or the pseudogene TRBV3-2) to TRBJ1-5, with unresolved D. The germline V and J ends were trimmed by 0 bases and 4 bases, with 10 bases remaining between them. The CDR3 loop spans 15 amino acids. Germline-derived CDR1 and CDR2 are LGHDT and YNNKEL (reference sequence). The CDR3 reads CASSQDIQFNQPQHF. In nucleotides, the CDR3 is TGTGCCAGCAGCCAAGATATCCAGTTTAATCAGCCCCAGCATTTT.

The CDR3 loop is CASSLSSAYEQYF. The CDR3 region has the DNA TGTGCCAGCAGCTTGTCTAGTGCCTACGAGCAGTACTTC. The chain carries TRBV5-4 and TRBJ2-7; no clear D. Germline V gene sequence: CDR1 SGHNT, CDR2 YYREEE (reference sequence). Trimming stripped 1 base from V and 2 bases from J, with 7 bases between. This CDR3 has 13 residues. Combining the CDR3 with reference TRBV5-4 and TRBJ2-7 gives the whole variable domain ETGVTQSPTHLIKTRGQQVTLRCSSQSGHNTVSWYQQALGQGPQFIFQYYREEENGRGNFPPRFSGLQFPNYSSELNVNALELDDSALYLCASSLSSAYEQYFGPGTRLTVT.